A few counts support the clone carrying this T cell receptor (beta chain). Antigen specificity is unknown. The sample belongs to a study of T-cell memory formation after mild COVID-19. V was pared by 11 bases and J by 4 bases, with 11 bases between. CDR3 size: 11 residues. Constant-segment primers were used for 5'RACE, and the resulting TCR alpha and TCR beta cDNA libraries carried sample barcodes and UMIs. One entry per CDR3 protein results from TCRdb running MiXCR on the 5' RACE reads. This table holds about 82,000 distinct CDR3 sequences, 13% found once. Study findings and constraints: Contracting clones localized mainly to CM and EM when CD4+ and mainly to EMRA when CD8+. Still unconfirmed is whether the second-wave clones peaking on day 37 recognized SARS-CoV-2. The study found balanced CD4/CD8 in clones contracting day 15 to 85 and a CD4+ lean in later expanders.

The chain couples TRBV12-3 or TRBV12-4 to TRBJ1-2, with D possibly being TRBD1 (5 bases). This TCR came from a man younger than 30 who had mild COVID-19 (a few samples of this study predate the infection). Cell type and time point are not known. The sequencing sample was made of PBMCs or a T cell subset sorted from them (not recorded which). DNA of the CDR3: TGTGCCGTGGGGCTGGCCTATGGCTACACCTTC. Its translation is CAVGLAYGYTF.